What follows are 5 T cell receptor beta chains derived from one specimen sequenced in a study of T cell repertoires in cytomegalovirus infection. From the reads, TCRdb called clonotypes with MiXCR, one entry per CDR3 protein. The sample has around 450,000 distinct CDR3 sequences, about a third seen once. The sequenced sample consisted of PBMCs. The receptors were gathered from a human donor in good health (CMV status not recorded). Some clones in this sample may be carry-over from other donors' samples.

The V call is TRBV4-2, the J call TRBJ2-3, with D possibly matching TRBD1 (6 bases). This CDR3 is 14 amino acids long. CDR1 LGHNA and CDR2 YNFKEQ come from the germline V gene. V gave up 5 bases and J gave up 2 bases, with 11 bases separating them. The CDR3 bases are TGTGCCAGCAGCTCAAGACAGGCCACAGATACGCAGTATTTT. Translating it yields CASSSRQATDTQYF.

The rearrangement joins TRBV7-6 to TRBJ2-3; the match to TRBD1 covers 7 bases. The CDR3 length is 16 residues. The J segment lost 0 bases and the V segment lost 5 bases, leaving 8 bases of the junction unmatched. Germline V gene lookup returns CDR1 SGHVS and CDR2 FNYEAQ. DNA of the CDR3: TGTGCCAGCAGCGCCACGACAGGGCCCAGCACAGATACGCAGTATTTT. Its translation: CASSATTGPSTDTQYF.

CDR3 protein: CASSPDRGGNYEQYF. DNA of the CDR3: TGTGCCAGCAGCCCGGACAGGGGAGGAAACTACGAGCAGTACTTC. The chain links TRBV11-2 to TRBJ2-7, with 9 bases matching TRBD1. With 5 bases clipped from V and 3 bases from J, the junction kept 8 bases outside the gene matches. Germline CDR1 reads SGHAT; CDR2 reads FQNNGV. CDR3 size: 15 residues.

The V call is TRBV10-2, the J call TRBJ2-2; D may be TRBD2 (6 bases). The V gene's germline CDR1 is WSHSY and CDR2 SAAADI. CDR3 length: 14 amino acids. V lost 6 bases and J 1 base, leaving 9 bases between the germline ends. CDR3 nucleotides: TGCGCCAGCAGGACGGGGGAGAACACCGGGGAGCTGTTTTTT. Translating gives CASRTGENTGELFF.

As to this clonotype: Germline and junction disagree at one end, which may indicate a read error. The chain carries TRBV4-1 and TRBJ1-1; 11 bases agree with TRBD1. The germline gives CDR1 MGHRA, CDR2 YSYEKL. The CDR3 has 16 residues. CDR3 sequence: CASSQEGQGARTEAFF. In nucleotides, the CDR3 is TGTGCCAGCAGCCAAGAAGGACAGGGGGCGCGGACTGAAGCTTTCTTT.